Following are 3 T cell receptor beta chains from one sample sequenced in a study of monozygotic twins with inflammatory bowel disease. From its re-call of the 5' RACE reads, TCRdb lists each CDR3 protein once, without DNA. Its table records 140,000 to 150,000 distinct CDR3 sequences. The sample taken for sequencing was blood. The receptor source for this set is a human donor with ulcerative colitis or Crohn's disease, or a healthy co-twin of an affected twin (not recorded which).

The CDR3 protein is CASSWGGGTNEKLFF. The rearrangement uses TRBV7-2 and TRBJ1-4; TCRdb returns TRBD1, unconfirmable since there is no DNA. This CDR3 spans 15 amino acids. From germline, CDR1 is SGHTA and CDR2 FQGNSA.

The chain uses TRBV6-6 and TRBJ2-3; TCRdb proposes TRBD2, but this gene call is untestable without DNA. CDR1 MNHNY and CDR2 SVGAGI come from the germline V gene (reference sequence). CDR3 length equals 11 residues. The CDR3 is CAASFTDTQYF.

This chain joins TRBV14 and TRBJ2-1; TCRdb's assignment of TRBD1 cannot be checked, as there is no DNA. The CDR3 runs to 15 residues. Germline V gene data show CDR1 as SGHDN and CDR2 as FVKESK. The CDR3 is CASSRFGNRESEQFF. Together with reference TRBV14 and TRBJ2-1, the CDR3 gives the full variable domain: EAGVTQFPSHSVIEKGQTVTLRCDPISGHDNLYWYRRVMGKEIKFLLHFVKESKQDESGMPNNRFLAERTGGTYSTLKVQPAELEDSGVYFCASSRFGNRESEQFFGPGTRLTVL.